This TCR beta chain was documented in a study of long-term antiretroviral therapy in people with HIV. Study-wide background: First collections came about a decade before the 2015 immediate-ART recommendation. Study findings and constraints: Across all time points, the repertoire was dominated by clones that expanded before ART.

Of note for this clone: No antigen is known for it.

A v3.0 immunoSEQ assay was performed at survey level. Assay: immunoSEQ multiplex PCR; the TCRdb copy retains only in-frame clones and omits some. The data contain about 19,000 clones, 75% to 85% of them singletons. The material was unsorted PBMCs, obtained at the start of antiretroviral therapy, before treatment. This receptor was taken from a man between 18 and 35 years old with HIV.

The CDR3 here is CASSVGGAAYEQYF. In DNA form, the CDR3 reads TGTGCCAGCAGCGTAGGCGGGGCCGCCTACGAGCAGTACTTC. This chain uses TRBV9 with TRBJ2-7, with a tentative D call TRBD2 (6 bases). CDR1 and CDR2 from the germline V gene are SGDLS and YYNGEE. This CDR3 comprises 14 residues. V was clipped by 0 bases and J by 2 bases, with 9 bases between them.